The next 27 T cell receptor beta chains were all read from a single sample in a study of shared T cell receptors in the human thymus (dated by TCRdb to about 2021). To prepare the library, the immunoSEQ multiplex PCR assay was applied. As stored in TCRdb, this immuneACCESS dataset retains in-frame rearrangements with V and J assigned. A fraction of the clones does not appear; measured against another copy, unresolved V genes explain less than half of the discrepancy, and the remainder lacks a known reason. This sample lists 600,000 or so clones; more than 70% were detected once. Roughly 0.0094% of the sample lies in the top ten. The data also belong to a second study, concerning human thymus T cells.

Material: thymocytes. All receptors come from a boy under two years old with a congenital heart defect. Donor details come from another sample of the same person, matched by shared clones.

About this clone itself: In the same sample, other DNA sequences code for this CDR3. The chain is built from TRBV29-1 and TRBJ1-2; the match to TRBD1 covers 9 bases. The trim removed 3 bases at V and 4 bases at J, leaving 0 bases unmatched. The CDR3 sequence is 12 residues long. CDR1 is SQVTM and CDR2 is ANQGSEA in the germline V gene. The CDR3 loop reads CSVEDRGYGYTF. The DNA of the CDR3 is TGCAGCGTTGAGGACAGGGGCTATGGCTACACCTTC.

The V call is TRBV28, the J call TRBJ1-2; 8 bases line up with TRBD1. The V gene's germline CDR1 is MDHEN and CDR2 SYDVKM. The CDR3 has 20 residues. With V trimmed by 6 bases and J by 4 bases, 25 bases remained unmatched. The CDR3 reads CASSPPRAGDRCGIAYGYTF. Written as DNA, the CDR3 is TGTGCCAGCAGCCCACCAAGGGCAGGGGACAGGTGTGGGATCGCCTATGGCTACACCTTC.

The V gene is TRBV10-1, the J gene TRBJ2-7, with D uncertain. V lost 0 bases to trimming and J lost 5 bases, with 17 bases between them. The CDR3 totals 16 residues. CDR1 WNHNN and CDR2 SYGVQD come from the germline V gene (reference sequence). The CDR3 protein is CASSESCPTHLDEQYF. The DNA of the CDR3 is TGCGCCAGCAGTGAGTCATGTCCTACCCATTTAGACGAGCAGTACTTC.

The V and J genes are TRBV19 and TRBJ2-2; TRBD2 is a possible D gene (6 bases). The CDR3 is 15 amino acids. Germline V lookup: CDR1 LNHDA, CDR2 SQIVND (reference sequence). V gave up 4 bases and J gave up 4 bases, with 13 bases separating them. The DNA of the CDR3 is TGTGCCAGTAGTAATGGGAGGTCTGGCACCGGGGAGCTGTTTTTT. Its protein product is CASSNGRSGTGELFF.

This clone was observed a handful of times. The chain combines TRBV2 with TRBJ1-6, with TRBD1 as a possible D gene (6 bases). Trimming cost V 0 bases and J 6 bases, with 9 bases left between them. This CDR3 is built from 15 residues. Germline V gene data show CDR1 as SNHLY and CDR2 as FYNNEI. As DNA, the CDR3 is TGTGCCAGCAGTGAAGCGGGCAGGGGTAATTCACCCCTCCACTTT. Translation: CASSEAGRGNSPLHF.

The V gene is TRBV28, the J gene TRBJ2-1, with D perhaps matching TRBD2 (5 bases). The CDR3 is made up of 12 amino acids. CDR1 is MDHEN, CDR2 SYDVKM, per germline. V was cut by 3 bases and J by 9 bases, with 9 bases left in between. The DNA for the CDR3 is TGTGCCAGCAGTTTGGTGGGAGTTGAGCAGTTCTTC. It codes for CASSLVGVEQFF. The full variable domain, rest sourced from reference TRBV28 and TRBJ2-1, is DVKVTQSSRYLVKRTGEKVFLECVQDMDHENMFWYRQDPGLGLRLIYFSYDVKMKEKGDIPEGYSVSREKKERFSLILESASTNQTSMYLCASSLVGVEQFFGPGTRLTVL.

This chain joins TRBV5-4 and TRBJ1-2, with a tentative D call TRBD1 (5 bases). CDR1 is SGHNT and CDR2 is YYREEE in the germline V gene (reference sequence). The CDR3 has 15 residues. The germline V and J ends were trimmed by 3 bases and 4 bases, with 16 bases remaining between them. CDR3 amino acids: CASSYRAGGTYGYTF. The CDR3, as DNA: TGTGCCAGCAGCTACCGGGCCGGGGGTACCTATGGCTACACCTTC.

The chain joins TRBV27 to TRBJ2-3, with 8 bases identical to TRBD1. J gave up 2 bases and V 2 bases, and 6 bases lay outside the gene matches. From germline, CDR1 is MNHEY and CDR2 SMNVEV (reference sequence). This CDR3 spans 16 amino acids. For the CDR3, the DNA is TGTGCCAGCAGTTTAATGCAGGGGGCCTTCACAGATACGCAGTATTTT. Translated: CASSLMQGAFTDTQYF.

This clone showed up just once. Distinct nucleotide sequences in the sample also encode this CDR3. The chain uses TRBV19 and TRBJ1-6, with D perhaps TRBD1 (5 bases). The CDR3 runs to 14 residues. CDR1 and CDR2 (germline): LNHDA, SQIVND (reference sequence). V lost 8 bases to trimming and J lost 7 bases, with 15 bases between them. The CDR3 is CASANQGLNSPLHF. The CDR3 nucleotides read TGTGCCAGTGCCAACCAGGGCCTAAATTCACCCCTCCACTTT.

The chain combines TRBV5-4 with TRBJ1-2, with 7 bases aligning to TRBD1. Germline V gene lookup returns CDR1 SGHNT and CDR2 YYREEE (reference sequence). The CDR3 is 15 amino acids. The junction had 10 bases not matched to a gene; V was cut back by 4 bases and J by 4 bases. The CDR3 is CASSDEAGTVYGYTF. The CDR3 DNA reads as TGTGCCAGCAGCGATGAAGCCGGGACAGTCTATGGCTACACCTTC.

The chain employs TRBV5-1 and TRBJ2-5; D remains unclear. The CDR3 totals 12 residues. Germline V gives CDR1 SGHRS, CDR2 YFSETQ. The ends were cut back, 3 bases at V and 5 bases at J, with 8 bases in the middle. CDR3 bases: TGCGCCAGCAGCTCGACAAGGGAGACCCAGTACTTC. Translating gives CASSSTRETQYF.

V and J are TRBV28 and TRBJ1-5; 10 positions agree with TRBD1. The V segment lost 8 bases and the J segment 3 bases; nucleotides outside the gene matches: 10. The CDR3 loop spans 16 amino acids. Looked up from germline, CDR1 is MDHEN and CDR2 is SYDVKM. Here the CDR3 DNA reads TGTGCCAGCGGACAACCCGGGACAGGGGTCAATCAGCCCCAGCATTTT. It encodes CASGQPGTGVNQPQHF.

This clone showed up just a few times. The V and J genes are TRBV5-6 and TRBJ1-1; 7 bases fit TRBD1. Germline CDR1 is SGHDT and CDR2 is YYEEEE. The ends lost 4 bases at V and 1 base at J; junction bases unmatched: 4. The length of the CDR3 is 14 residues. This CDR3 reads CASSTDRTNTEAFF. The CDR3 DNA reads TGTGCCAGCAGCACGGACAGGACGAACACTGAAGCTTTCTTT.

CDR3 sequence reads: CASSQEVGGGLNTEAFF. The CDR3 bases are TGCGCCAGCAGCCAAGAAGTAGGGGGGGGGCTTAACACTGAAGCTTTCTTT. The V and J genes are TRBV4-1 and TRBJ1-1; tentatively, D is TRBD1 (6 bases). The CDR3 covers 17 residues. The V gene lost 0 bases and the J gene lost 2 bases, with 16 bases spanning the gap. CDR1 MGHRA and CDR2 YSYEKL come from the germline V gene.

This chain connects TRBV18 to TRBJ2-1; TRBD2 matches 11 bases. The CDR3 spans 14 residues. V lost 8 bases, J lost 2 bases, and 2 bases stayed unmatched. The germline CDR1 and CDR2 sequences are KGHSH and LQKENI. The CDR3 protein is CASLTSGAYNEQFF. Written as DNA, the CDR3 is TGTGCCAGCCTGACTAGCGGGGCCTACAATGAGCAGTTCTTC.

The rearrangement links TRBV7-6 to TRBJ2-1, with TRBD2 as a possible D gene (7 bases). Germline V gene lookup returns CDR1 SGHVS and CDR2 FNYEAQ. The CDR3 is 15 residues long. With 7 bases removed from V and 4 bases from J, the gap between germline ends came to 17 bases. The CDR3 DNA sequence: TGTGCCAGCAAAGGGGGAGGGACCTCTTACAATGAGCAGTTCTTC. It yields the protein CASKGGGTSYNEQFF.

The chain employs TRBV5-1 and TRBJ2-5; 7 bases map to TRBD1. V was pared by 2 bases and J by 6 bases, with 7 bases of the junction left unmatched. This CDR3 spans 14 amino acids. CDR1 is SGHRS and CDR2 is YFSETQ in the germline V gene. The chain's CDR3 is CASSLDRDVQTQYF. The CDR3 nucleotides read TGCGCCAGCAGCTTAGACAGGGACGTACAGACCCAGTACTTC.

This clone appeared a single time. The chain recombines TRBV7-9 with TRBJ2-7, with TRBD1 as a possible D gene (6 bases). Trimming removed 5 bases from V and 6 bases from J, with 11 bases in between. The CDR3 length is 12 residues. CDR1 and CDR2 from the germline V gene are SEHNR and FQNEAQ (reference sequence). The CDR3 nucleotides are TGTGCCAGCAGCCAACAGGGCGGCGAGCAGTACTTC. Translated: CASSQQGGEQYF.

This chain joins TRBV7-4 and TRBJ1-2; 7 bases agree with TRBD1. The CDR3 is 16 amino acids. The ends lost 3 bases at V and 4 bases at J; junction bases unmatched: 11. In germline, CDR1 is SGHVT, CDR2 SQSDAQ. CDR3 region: CASSLFRDRDLYGYTF. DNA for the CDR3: TGTGCCAGCAGCTTGTTCCGGGACAGAGACCTCTATGGCTACACCTTC.

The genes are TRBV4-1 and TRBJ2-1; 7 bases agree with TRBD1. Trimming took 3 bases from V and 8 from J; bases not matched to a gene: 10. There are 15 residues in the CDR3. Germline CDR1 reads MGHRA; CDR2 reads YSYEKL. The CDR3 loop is CASSHQQGPGDEQFF. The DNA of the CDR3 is TGCGCCAGCAGCCACCAACAGGGGCCAGGAGATGAGCAGTTCTTC.

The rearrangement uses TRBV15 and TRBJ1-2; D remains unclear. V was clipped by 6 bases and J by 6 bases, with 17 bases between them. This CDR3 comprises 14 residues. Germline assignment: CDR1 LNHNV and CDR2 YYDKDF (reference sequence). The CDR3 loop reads CATSREPPPNGYTF. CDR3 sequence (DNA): TGTGCCACCAGTAGGGAGCCACCTCCCAATGGCTACACCTTC.

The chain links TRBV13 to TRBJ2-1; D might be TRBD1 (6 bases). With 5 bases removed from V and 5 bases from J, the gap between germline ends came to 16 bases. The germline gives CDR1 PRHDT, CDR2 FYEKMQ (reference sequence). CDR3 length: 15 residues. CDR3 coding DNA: TGTGCCAGCAGCCCCCGACAGGTATATGACAATGAGCAGTTCTTC. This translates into CASSPRQVYDNEQFF.

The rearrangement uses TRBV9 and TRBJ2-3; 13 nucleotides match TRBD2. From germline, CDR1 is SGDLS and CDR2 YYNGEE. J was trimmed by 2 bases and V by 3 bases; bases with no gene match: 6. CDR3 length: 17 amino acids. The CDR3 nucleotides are TGTGCCAGCAGCGCCGGGACTAGCGGGGTTATCACAGATACGCAGTATTTT. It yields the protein CASSAGTSGVITDTQYF. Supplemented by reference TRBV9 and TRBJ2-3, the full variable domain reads DSGVTQTPKHLITATGQRVTLRCSPRSGDLSVYWYQQSLDQGLQFLIQYYNGEERAKGNILERFSAQQFPDLHSELNLSSLELGDSALYFCASSAGTSGVITDTQYFGPGTRLTVL.

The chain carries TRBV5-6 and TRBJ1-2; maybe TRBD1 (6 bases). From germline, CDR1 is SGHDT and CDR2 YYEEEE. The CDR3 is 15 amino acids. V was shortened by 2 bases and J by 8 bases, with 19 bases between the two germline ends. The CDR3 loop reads CASSFRRTAWDGYTF. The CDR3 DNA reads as TGTGCCAGCAGCTTCCGCCGGACAGCCTGGGACGGCTACACCTTC.

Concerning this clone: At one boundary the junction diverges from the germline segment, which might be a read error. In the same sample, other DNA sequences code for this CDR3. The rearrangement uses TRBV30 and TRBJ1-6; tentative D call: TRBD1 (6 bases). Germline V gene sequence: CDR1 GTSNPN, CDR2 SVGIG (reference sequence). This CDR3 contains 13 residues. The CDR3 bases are TGTGCCTACACAGACAGGTCCAATTCCCCCCTCCACTTT. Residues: CAYTDRSNSPLHF.

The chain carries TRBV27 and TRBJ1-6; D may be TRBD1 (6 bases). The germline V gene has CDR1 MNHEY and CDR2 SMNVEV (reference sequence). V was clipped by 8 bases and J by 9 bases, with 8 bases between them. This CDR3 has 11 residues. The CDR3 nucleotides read TGTGCCAGCGGGGGGGCTTCACCCCTCCACTTT. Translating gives CASGGASPLHF.

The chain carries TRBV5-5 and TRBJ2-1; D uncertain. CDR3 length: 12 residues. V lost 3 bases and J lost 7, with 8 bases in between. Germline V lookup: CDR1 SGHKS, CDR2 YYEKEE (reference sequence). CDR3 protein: CASSSTRNEQFF. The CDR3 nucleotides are TGTGCCAGCAGCTCGACTCGAAATGAGCAGTTCTTC.